This T cell receptor (beta chain) was recorded in a study of CD8+ T cells in alopecia areata. Findings of the study overall: Patients displayed less clarity in TCR sharing than mice, a finding possibly related to HLA.

RNA, once extracted, was reverse transcribed into cDNA for use as the sequencing template. Libraries were prepared by immunoSEQ multiplex PCR; TCRdb keeps only in-frame clonotypes and omits some of them. The table lists around 70,000 clones, 29% of them singletons. Of note for this clone: Its antigen is not known. The junction shows a germline mismatch at one end, possibly a read error.

Treatment reported: oral pan-JAK inhibitor, 5-10 mg twice daily. Looked up from germline, CDR1 is LNHDA and CDR2 is SQIVND (reference sequence). This CDR3 is built from 12 residues. The sample was CD8+ T cells sorted from blood, taken at week 4, from a patient treated with tofacitinib. This receptor was identified in a human donor with alopecia areata. The chain combines TRBV19 with TRBJ2-5; D possibly matches TRBD1 or TRBD2 (5 bases each). The CDR3 is CASSRDQETQYF. CDR3 in DNA: TGTGCCAGTAGCCGGGACCAGGAGACCCAGTACTTC. Supplemented by reference TRBV19 and TRBJ2-5, the full variable domain reads DGGITQSPKYLFRKEGQNVTLSCEQNLNHDAMYWYRQDPGQGLRLIYYSQIVNDFQKGDIAEGYSVSREKKESFPLTVTSAQKNPTAFYLCASSRDQETQYFGPGTRLLVL.